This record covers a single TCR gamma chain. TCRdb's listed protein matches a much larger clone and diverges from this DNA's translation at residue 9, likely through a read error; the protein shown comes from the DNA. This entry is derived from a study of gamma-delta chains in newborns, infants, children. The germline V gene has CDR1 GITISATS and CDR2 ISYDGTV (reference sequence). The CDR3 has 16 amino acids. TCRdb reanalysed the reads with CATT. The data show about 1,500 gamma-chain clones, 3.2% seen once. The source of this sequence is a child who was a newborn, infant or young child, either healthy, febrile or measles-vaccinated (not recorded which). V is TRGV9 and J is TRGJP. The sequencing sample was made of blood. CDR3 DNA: TGTGCCTTGTGGGAGGTGCGGGAGTCGGGCAAAAAAATCAAGGTATTT. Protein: CALWEVRESGKKIKVF.